This is a list of T cell receptor beta chains from one sample in a study of hypomethylating agent response in myelodysplastic syndrome. The repertoire was sequenced with immunoSEQ multiplex PCR; TCRdb's copy has only in-frame clones and lacks some. Of roughly 5,000 clones in the sample, less than 85% were seen once. This material consisted of bone marrow, taken before or after starting hypomethylating agent treatment for myelodysplastic syndrome (not recorded which). These receptors were taken from a human donor with myelodysplastic syndrome. Each CDR3 is given without its conserved first and last residue. Fields, in order: CDR3 length, V gene, J gene, clone size, CDR3 protein. Clone size is shown for a subset of rows, as once, few, many or a class of expanded clone.

12	TRBV28	TRBJ2-3	.	ASSSPAGADTQY
11	TRBV11-2	TRBJ1-2	.	ASSPTGNYGYT
12	TRBV7-3	TRBJ1-1	.	ASRRGRENTEAF
13	TRBV27	TRBJ1-1	.	ASSLSRTANTEAF
12	TRBV9	TRBJ2-3	.	ASSDRTGTDTQY
15	TRBV18	TRBJ1-1	.	ASSAHPPTVTNTEAF
13	TRBV28	TRBJ1-1	.	ASSQPGTGRTEAF
13	TRBV6-4	TRBJ1-1	.	ASSTDRATYTEAF
13	TRBV4-1	TRBJ1-3	.	ASSQGDMGGNTIY
13	TRBV7-2	TRBJ2-1	.	ASSLGSGRASEQF
10	TRBV7-2	TRBJ1-2	.	ASSMGPSGYT
14	TRBV28	TRBJ2-6	.	ASSLQGLAGANVLT
10	TRBV6-5	TRBJ1-5	.	ASSNSNQPQH
11	TRBV10-3	TRBJ1-3	.	AISRLQGNTIY
10	TRBV10-3	TRBJ2-2	.	AIGGGAGELF
10	TRBV11-2	TRBJ2-1	.	ASTVLAGDQF
10	TRBV2	TRBJ1-5	.	ASNGRTQPQH
11	TRBV6-6	TRBJ1-1	.	ASRIDRGAEAF
15	TRBV4-1	TRBJ1-6	.	ASSQDLGGTEASPLH
10	TRBV25-1	TRBJ2-7	.	ASAIGKGEQY
15	TRBV7-2	TRBJ2-4	.	ASSLVAGGVWGNIQY
11	TRBV6-9	TRBJ2-1	.	ASSFTLNNEQF
13	TRBV19	TRBJ2-5	.	ASSPRSGVSETQY
12	TRBV6-5	TRBJ2-7	once	ASSYLRQGYEQY
15	TRBV7-9	TRBJ1-4	few	ASSLAGGTGANEKLF
11	TRBV5-1	TRBJ2-7	.	ASSLDGRVEQY
12	TRBV6-5	.	once	ASKGTRGRYEQY
13	TRBV5-6	TRBJ1-1	.	ASSHPTTRGTEAF
12	TRBV7-3	TRBJ2-2	.	ASSLLGETGELF
13	TRBV15	TRBJ2-3	.	ATSFGQGATDTQY
13	TRBV5-1	TRBJ2-1	.	ASRTVPGSYNEQF